This T cell receptor beta chain was documented in a study of blood T cell repertoires in COVID-19. Overall study: Whether acute or convalescent, the COVID-19 samples came from the United States, Italy and Spain. PBMCs, B-cell-depleted T cells, or T cells provided the cDNA or gDNA that made up the material.

In the authors' workflow: The authors estimated nucleated cell counts from reference gene primer amplification. Profiled with immunoSEQ multiplex PCR; TCRdb holds only in-frame clones, not every one. The V and J calls and clone size were taken over from that table, and D and trimming were inferred from the DNA. Of roughly 82,000 clones listed, 80% to 90% are singletons. CDR1 and CDR2 from the germline V gene are GTSNPN and SVGIG (reference sequence). The CDR3 has 14 amino acids. V was cut by 0 bases and J by 6 bases, with 12 bases left in between. The rearrangement uses TRBV30 and TRBJ2-1, with a tentative D call TRBD2 (6 bases). This TCR was sampled from a woman aged 55-69 years with acute or convalescent COVID-19. The sequenced material came from peripheral blood. The CDR3: CAWSVGLGGNEQFF. CDR3 bases: TGTGCCTGGAGTGTAGGATTGGGGGGCAATGAGCAGTTCTTC. The variable domain in full, completed from reference TRBV30 and TRBJ2-1, reads SQTIHQWPATLVQPVGSPLSLECTVEGTSNPNLYWYRQAAGRGLQLLFYSVGIGQISSEVPQNLSASRPQDRQFILSSKKLLLSDSGFYLCAWSVGLGGNEQFFGPGTRLTVL.